This T cell receptor beta chain stems from a study of blood T cell repertoires in COVID-19. The wider study: Some COVID-19 samples were acute and others convalescent; all came from the United States, Italy and Spain. PBMCs, B-cell-depleted T cells, or T cells were the source of the cDNA or gDNA that made up the material.

Germline V gene data show CDR1 as KGHSH and CDR2 as LQKENI. V shed 1 base, J shed 0 bases, and the junction held 11 bases outside the gene matches. CDR3 length: 19 amino acids. The protocol was immunoSEQ multiplex PCR, while the TCRdb copy is restricted to in-frame clones and leaves out a portion. Among around 190,000 clones listed, roughly 88% were seen once. Sequenced material: PBMCs or T cells enriched from blood (not recorded which). This clonotype was sampled from a man aged 40-50 years with acute COVID-19. This chain links TRBV18 with TRBJ2-1; the match to TRBD1 covers 8 bases. CDR3 in DNA: TGTGCCAGCTCACCACGGGGCGGGACAGGCCTGAGCTCCTACAATGAGCAGTTCTTC. This gives the protein CASSPRGGTGLSSYNEQFF.